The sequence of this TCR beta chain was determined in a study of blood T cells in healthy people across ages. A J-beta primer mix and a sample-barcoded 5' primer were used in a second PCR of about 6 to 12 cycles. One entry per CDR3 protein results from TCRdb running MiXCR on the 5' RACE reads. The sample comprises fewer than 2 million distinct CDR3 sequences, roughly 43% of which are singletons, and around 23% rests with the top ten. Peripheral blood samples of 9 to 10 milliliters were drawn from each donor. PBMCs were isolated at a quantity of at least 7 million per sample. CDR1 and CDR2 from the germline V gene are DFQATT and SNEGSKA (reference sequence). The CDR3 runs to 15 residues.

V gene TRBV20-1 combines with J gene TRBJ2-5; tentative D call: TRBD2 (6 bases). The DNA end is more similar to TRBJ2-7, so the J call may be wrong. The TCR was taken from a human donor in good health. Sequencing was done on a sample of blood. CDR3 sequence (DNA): TGCAGTGCTAGAGATGAGACTAGTAATCTCCACGAGCAGTACTTC. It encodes CSARDETSNLHEQYF.